The rows below give T cell receptor beta chains drawn from one sample of a study of breast tumors, draining lymph nodes, adjacent tissues. TCRdb called the multiplex PCR reads again in MiXCR, with one record for every CDR3 protein. The sample contains approximately 90,000 distinct CDR3 sequences, over 25% of which appear only once. The sequencing input was axillary lymph node tissue. The receptor source for this set is a female donor with breast cancer. Some clones in this sample may be carry-over from other donors' samples. Each CDR3 is given with its conserved first and last residue. D genes are given only for firm matches. Only some rows state a clone size, as once, few, many or a class for expanded clones.

cdr3_aa	cdr3_nt	v_call	j_call	d_call	clone_size
CASSAGTAIEAFF	TGTGCCAGCAGTGCCGGGACAGCAATTGAAGCTTTCTTT	TRBV6-5	TRBJ1-1	TRBD1	.
CASSVTGHTEAFF	TGTGCCAGCAGCGTAACGGGTCACACTGAAGCTTTCTTT	TRBV9	TRBJ1-1	.	many
CAIRQSNTEAFF	TGTGCCATCAGACAGTCGAACACTGAAGCTTTCTTT	TRBV10-3	TRBJ1-1	.	few
CASSLEGSYMNTEAFF	TGTGCCAGCAGCTTAGAAGGCAGTTACATGAACACTGAAGCTTTCTTT	TRBV7-8	TRBJ1-1	.	.
CASSSLGSRYNEQFF	TGTGCCAGCAGCTCCCTGGGATCGCGCTACAATGAGCAGTTCTTC	TRBV7-3	TRBJ2-1	.	many
CSATRLAGPAGQETQYF	TGCAGTGCTACCAGACTAGCGGGACCGGCGGGTCAAGAGACCCAGTACTTC	TRBV20-1	TRBJ2-5	TRBD2	many
CASSLFRDRLYGYTF	TGTGCCAGCAGTTTATTCCGGGACAGGCTCTATGGCTACACCTTC	TRBV28	TRBJ1-2	TRBD1	many
CSARDPGLTASSYNEQFF	TGCAGTGCTAGAGATCCAGGACTAACGGCCAGCTCCTACAATGAGCAGTTCTTC	TRBV20-1	TRBJ2-1	.	.
CASSIIDRATEAFF	TGTGCCAGTAGTATCATCGACAGGGCCACTGAAGCTTTCTTT	TRBV19	TRBJ1-1	TRBD1	.
CASSQDEGVYGYTF	TGTGCCAGCAGCCAAGATGAGGGGGTCTATGGCTACACCTTC	TRBV3-1	TRBJ1-2	.	many
CASSLTGPAVEQYF	TGTGCCAGCAGCTTAACGGGACCAGCGGTCGAGCAGTACTTC	TRBV11-2	TRBJ2-7	.	.
CAISPGQAAYEQYF	TGTGCCATCAGTCCGGGACAGGCAGCCTACGAGCAGTACTTC	TRBV10-3	TRBJ2-7	TRBD1	.
CASSFGTGDFYEQYF	TGTGCCAGCAGCTTCGGGACAGGGGACTTCTACGAGCAGTACTTC	TRBV13	TRBJ2-7	TRBD1	many
CATQGTDTQYF	TGTGCCACGCAGGGCACAGATACGCAGTATTTT	TRBV12-3/TRBV12-4	TRBJ2-3	.	many
CAWSSTGDGYTF	TGTGCCTGGAGTTCTACGGGGGATGGCTACACCTTC	TRBV30	TRBJ1-2	.	many